The 20 T cell receptor beta chains presented below share a single source sample, sequenced in a study of patients and donors after allogeneic stem cell transplantation. One entry per CDR3 protein, called by TCRdb with MiXCR from the RT-PCR reads. The sample lists some 880,000 distinct CDR3 sequences; about 20% were seen once. Sequenced material: blood, either unsorted or a sorted T cell fraction (not recorded which). These receptors all stem from a human donor who was either an allogeneic HSCT recipient or a stem cell or donor lymphocyte infusion donor (not recorded which). It is not recorded whose cells these are; they may come from a transplant donor.

This chain uses TRBV29-1 with TRBJ2-4; TRBD1 is a possible D gene (6 bases). V dropped 4 bases and J dropped 0 bases, with 19 bases sitting between them. This CDR3 region has 17 residues. Per the germline V gene, CDR1 is SQVTM and CDR2 is ANQGSEA. The CDR3, as DNA: TGCAGCGTTGTCCCAGCAGGACAGTCCCTAGCCAAAAACATTCAGTACTTC. Amino acid sequence: CSVVPAGQSLAKNIQYF.

This clonotype showed up just a few times. This chain's CDR3 is CATSDSVVAPQYF. As DNA, the CDR3 is TGTGCCACCAGTGATTCTGTAGTCGCGCCCCAGTACTTC. V gene TRBV24-1 combines with J gene TRBJ2-5; D is unclear. Looked up from germline, CDR1 is KGHDR and CDR2 is SFDVKD. The CDR3 covers 13 residues. V lost 2 bases and J 9 bases, leaving 12 bases between the germline ends.

The chain joins TRBV2 to TRBJ2-1; 11 bases align to TRBD2. This CDR3 has 15 amino acids. V gave up 6 bases and J gave up 10 bases; unmatched junction bases: 11. Germline lookup yields CDR1 SNHLY and CDR2 FYNNEI. CDR3 residues: CASRGLAGIWGEQFF. The DNA for the CDR3 is TGTGCCAGCAGAGGACTAGCGGGTATATGGGGGGAGCAGTTCTTC.

The chain recombines TRBV9 with TRBJ2-2; TRBD1 is a possible D gene (6 bases). The CDR3 is 15 residues long. Germline-derived CDR1 and CDR2 are SGDLS and YYNGEE. V was cut by 1 base and J by 6 bases, with 13 bases left in between. The CDR3, as DNA: TGTGCCAGCAGCGTACTGGCTAGACAGGCCGGGGAGCTGTTTTTT. Translated: CASSVLARQAGELFF.

CDR3 nucleotide sequence: TGTGCCACCAGCAGGGAAAAGAGTCGGCTTCCCTACGAGCAGTACTTC. Its translation: CATSREKSRLPYEQYF. V and J are TRBV15 and TRBJ2-7; D gene ambiguous. Germline CDR1 is LNHNV and CDR2 is YYDKDF (reference sequence). This CDR3 is 16 amino acids long. V was cut by 3 bases and J by 2 bases, with 17 bases left in between.

This rearrangement joins TRBV9 to TRBJ1-2; D is possibly TRBD1 (6 bases). V was clipped by 0 bases and J by 0 bases, with 15 bases between them. The CDR3 loop spans 17 amino acids. Germline V gene data show CDR1 as SGDLS and CDR2 as YYNGEE. The CDR3 protein is CASSVEGPGTPNYGYTF. In nucleotides, the CDR3 is TGTGCCAGCAGCGTAGAGGGTCCCGGGACACCTAACTATGGCTACACCTTC.

The genes are TRBV20-1 and TRBJ2-7; 11 nucleotides align to TRBD2. CDR1 is DFQATT and CDR2 is SNEGSKA in the germline V gene (reference sequence). The CDR3 has 14 residues. After removal of 3 bases from V and 6 bases from J, the junction contained 7 bases not matched to a gene. The CDR3 spells CSARIAGGPGEQYF. Here the CDR3 DNA reads TGCAGTGCTAGGATAGCGGGAGGGCCGGGCGAGCAGTACTTC.

The sample holds a few counts of this clonotype. The J gene is TRBJ1-6, the V gene TRBV9; TRBD1 aligns across 9 bases. With 5 bases clipped from V and 7 bases from J, the junction kept 4 bases outside the gene matches. CDR3 length equals 14 residues. Germline-derived CDR1 and CDR2 are SGDLS and YYNGEE. The CDR3 DNA is TGTGCCAGCAGGTTAGACAGGGGGAATTCACCCCTCCACTTT. Translation: CASRLDRGNSPLHF.

This chain connects TRBV3-1 to TRBJ2-7; D gene unclear. CDR1 is LGHDT, CDR2 YNNKEL, per germline (reference sequence). This CDR3 has 15 amino acids. V was shortened by 1 base and J by 0 bases, with 10 bases between the two germline ends. CDR3 residues: CASSQVVRSSYEQYF. The CDR3 coding sequence is TGTGCCAGCAGCCAAGTGGTCAGGAGCTCCTACGAGCAGTACTTC.

The rearrangement joins TRBV4-1 to TRBJ2-5; TRBD2 agrees at 10 bases. Germline V gives CDR1 MGHRA, CDR2 YSYEKL. The V gene end was trimmed by 0 bases and the J gene end by 4 bases; junction bases not matched to a gene: 5. This CDR3 is built from 16 residues. The chain's CDR3 is CASSQDPAGGPETQYF. The CDR3 DNA sequence: TGCGCCAGCAGCCAAGATCCAGCGGGGGGGCCAGAGACCCAGTACTTC.

The V call is TRBV2, the J call TRBJ2-1; TRBD1 matches at 8 bases. The CDR3 contains 13 residues. J lost 8 bases, V lost 3 bases, and 3 bases had no gene match. Germline V gives CDR1 SNHLY, CDR2 FYNNEI. In DNA form, the CDR3 reads TGTGCCAGCAGTGAGCAGGGGGCGTATGAGCAGTTCTTC. This gives the protein CASSEQGAYEQFF.

The chain employs TRBV5-6 and TRBJ2-1; TRBD2 is a possible D gene (6 bases). Per the germline V gene, CDR1 is SGHDT and CDR2 is YYEEEE. Trimming took 0 bases from V and 6 from J, leaving 16 bases between them. This CDR3 comprises 16 residues. The CDR3 loop is CASSLGTGERGNEQFF. The CDR3 coding sequence is TGTGCCAGCAGCTTGGGTACGGGGGAGAGGGGCAATGAGCAGTTCTTC.

The rearrangement uses TRBV18 and TRBJ2-7; D might be TRBD1 (5 bases). Trimming removed 8 bases from V and 3 bases from J, with 17 bases in between. The CDR3 runs to 14 residues. Germline loops: CDR1 KGHSH, CDR2 LQKENI. The CDR3 loop reads CASRQLSDRYEQYF. CDR3 coding DNA: TGTGCCAGCAGACAGTTGAGTGACCGCTACGAGCAGTACTTC.

The J gene is TRBJ2-5, the V gene TRBV6-1, with a weak D call TRBD2 (7 bases). Germline V gene lookup returns CDR1 MNHNS and CDR2 SASEGT. Trimming removed 6 bases from V and 5 bases from J, with 22 bases in between. CDR3 length: 16 residues. The CDR3 sequence is CASSPLWRGPWETQYF. The CDR3, as DNA: TGTGCCAGCAGCCCGCTGTGGCGGGGGCCTTGGGAGACCCAGTACTTC.

CDR3 coding DNA: TGTGCCAGCAGCCTCACCCGGGACTCTGAAGCTTTCTTT. It is translated as CASSLTRDSEAFF. The J gene is TRBJ1-1, the V gene TRBV3-1, with a tentative D call TRBD1 (5 bases). CDR3 size: 13 residues. V was clipped by 4 bases and J by 6 bases, with 12 bases between them. Germline V gene sequence: CDR1 LGHDT, CDR2 YNNKEL (reference sequence).

The chain recombines TRBV20-1 with TRBJ2-7, with 11 bases matching TRBD1. Germline CDR1 is DFQATT and CDR2 is SNEGSKA (reference sequence). There are 13 residues in the CDR3. Trimming took 6 bases from V and 6 from J; bases not matched to a gene: 7. Written as DNA, the CDR3 is TGCAGTGCGAAAGGACAGGGGGCCGGCGAGCAGTACTTC. This sequence encodes CSAKGQGAGEQYF.

CDR3 residues: CASSFRVWAYEQYF. DNA of the CDR3: TGTGCCAGCAGCTTTCGCGTTTGGGCCTACGAGCAGTACTTC. The V call is TRBV12-1, the J call TRBJ2-7. TRBV12-1 is described as a pseudogene. CDR3 length: 14 amino acids.

In this sample, this clonotype turned up a few times. The chain carries TRBV6-4 and TRBJ1-2; possibly TRBD1 for D (6 bases). The CDR3 is 14 amino acids. V shed 3 bases and J shed 8 bases, with 16 bases lying between them. The germline CDR1 and CDR2 sequences are MRHNA and SNTAGT. The CDR3 nucleotides read TGTGCCAGCAGTGAAACCCTGGACAGTTTGGGCTACACCTTC. This encodes CASSETLDSLGYTF.

This chain connects TRBV5-1 to TRBJ2-7; 12 bases map to TRBD1. Germline CDR1 SGHRS, CDR2 YFSETQ. The CDR3 runs 16 residues. V shed 4 bases and J 4 bases; nucleotides not matched to a gene: 9. The CDR3 sequence is CASSGGQGAYRYEQYF. The CDR3 nucleotides are TGCGCCAGCAGCGGGGGACAGGGGGCATACAGGTACGAGCAGTACTTC.

In this sample, this clonotype turned up a few times. The rearrangement uses TRBV4-1 and TRBJ1-1, with a tentative D call TRBD1 (5 bases). The CDR3 is 15 residues long. The germline CDR1 and CDR2 sequences are MGHRA and YSYEKL. Trimming shortened V by 4 bases and J by 2 bases, and 14 bases separated the two germline ends. In nucleotides, the CDR3 is TGCGCCAGCAGCCGGGAGGGGTTATCTAACACTGAAGCTTTCTTT. It yields the protein CASSREGLSNTEAFF.